Listed here are 24 T cell receptor beta chains from one sample, sequenced in a study of cytomegalovirus exposure and HLA in healthy donors. Researchers ran the PCR with 60 Vbeta and 13 Jbeta primers. The protocol was immunoSEQ multiplex PCR, while the TCRdb copy is restricted to in-frame clones and leaves out a portion. The sample holds some 120,000 clones, roughly 80% seen once. Sequenced sample: PBMCs. All receptors come from a man aged 35-49 years in good health and CMV-seronegative.

CDR3: CAILGDRATGELFF. The CDR3 DNA reads as TGTGCCATTCTGGGTGACAGGGCGACCGGGGAGCTGTTTTTT. The chain couples TRBV10-3 to TRBJ2-2, with 7 bases lining up with TRBD1. Germline CDR1 is ENHRY and CDR2 is SYGVKD. The CDR3 spans 14 residues. J gave up 5 bases and V 9 bases, and 9 bases lay outside the gene matches.

Of note for this clone: Since no conserved phenylalanine or tryptophan closes the CDR3, a read error is the likely cause. The gene calls are TRBV28 and TRBJ1-4, with a weak D call TRBD1 (6 bases). In germline, CDR1 is MDHEN, CDR2 SYDVKM. With 4 bases removed from V and 0 bases from J, the gap between germline ends came to 9 bases. The CDR3 is 15 residues long. In DNA, the CDR3 is TGTGCCAGCAGTTCCCCAGGGGCAACTAATGAAAAACTGTTTGTT. It yields the protein CASSSPGATNEKLFV.

This clone was seen only once. Relative to the germline gene, one junction end is altered; a read error may explain this. The chain links TRBV5-1 to TRBJ2-7, with D perhaps TRBD2 (7 bases). Germline V lookup: CDR1 SGHRS, CDR2 YFSETQ. The CDR3 is made up of 14 amino acids. The CDR3 sequence: CASRLEGGMDEQYF. The CDR3 DNA sequence: TGCGCCAGCAGGTTGGAGGGGGGGATGGACGAGCAGTACTTC. Together with reference TRBV5-1 and TRBJ2-7, the CDR3 gives the full variable domain: KAGVTQTPRYLIKTRGQQVTLSCSPISGHRSVSWYQQTPGQGLQFLFEYFSETQRNKGNFPGRFSGRQFSNSRSEMNVSTLELGDSALYLCASRLEGGMDEQYFGPGTRLTVT.

V is TRBV5-1 and J is TRBJ2-3, with 7 bases that match TRBD2. V lost 4 bases, J lost 0 bases, and 5 bases stayed unmatched. The CDR3 is 15 amino acids. The germline V gene encodes CDR1 SGHRS and CDR2 YFSETQ. The CDR3 DNA reads as TGCGCCAGCAGCAAAAGCGGGACTAGCACAGATACGCAGTATTTT. It codes for CASSKSGTSTDTQYF. Supplemented by reference TRBV5-1 and TRBJ2-3, the full variable domain reads KAGVTQTPRYLIKTRGQQVTLSCSPISGHRSVSWYQQTPGQGLQFLFEYFSETQRNKGNFPGRFSGRQFSNSRSEMNVSTLELGDSALYLCASSKSGTSTDTQYFGPGTRLTVL.

The rearrangement uses TRBV13 and TRBJ2-7; D might be TRBD1 (5 bases). Germline loops: CDR1 PRHDT, CDR2 FYEKMQ (reference sequence). V dropped 4 bases and J dropped 3 bases, with 10 bases sitting between them. CDR3 length equals 13 residues. The CDR3 coding sequence is TGTGCCAGCAGCTCCCTAGGGGTCTACGAGCAGTACTTC. It specifies CASSSLGVYEQYF.

The rearrangement links TRBV7-9 to TRBJ2-7, with 9 bases matching TRBD1. The CDR3 has 15 amino acids. With V trimmed by 7 bases and J by 4 bases, 11 bases remained unmatched. Germline CDR1 is SEHNR and CDR2 is FQNEAQ (reference sequence). The CDR3 region is CASNSPGQGLYEQYF. In DNA, the CDR3 is TGTGCCAGCAACTCCCCGGGACAGGGTCTTTACGAGCAGTACTTC.

J is TRBJ2-1 and V is TRBV5-4, with TRBD2 identical over 9 bases. The CDR3 length is 17 residues. Germline lookup yields CDR1 SGHNT and CDR2 YYREEE (reference sequence). Unmatched junction bases numbered 5, after V lost 0 bases and J lost 1 base. CDR3 sequence: CASSLALAGVSYNEQFF. CDR3 coding DNA: TGTGCCAGCAGCTTGGCCTTAGCGGGAGTGTCCTACAATGAGCAGTTCTTC.

The chain recombines TRBV19 with TRBJ1-3, with D hard to call. Germline V gene data show CDR1 as LNHDA and CDR2 as SQIVND (reference sequence). CDR3 length: 13 residues. Between the trimmed V and J ends, which lost 8 bases and 4 bases, there was a span of 12 bases. CDR3 nucleotides: TGTGCCAGTGCCTCCAGTACGGGAAACACCATATATTTT. Its protein is CASASSTGNTIYF.

The chain uses TRBV5-6 and TRBJ1-2; 7 positions match TRBD1. CDR1 and CDR2 (germline): SGHDT, YYEEEE. The CDR3 sequence is 15 residues long. Unmatched junction bases numbered 8, after V lost 4 bases and J lost 2 bases. CDR3 DNA sequence: TGTGCCAGCAGCCATATACAGGGGTCCAACTATGGCTACACCTTC. This codes for CASSHIQGSNYGYTF.

The CDR3 coding sequence is TGCGCCAGCAGCTTGTCGGACAGGAGGAACACTGAAGCTTTCTTT. This codes for CASSLSDRRNTEAFF. This chain joins TRBV5-1 and TRBJ1-1; 7 nucleotides agree with TRBD1. Germline CDR1 reads SGHRS; CDR2 reads YFSETQ. V shed 1 base and J 1 base; nucleotides not matched to a gene: 4. The CDR3 runs to 15 residues.

This clone was counted only a few times. This chain joins TRBV5-1 and TRBJ2-2, with D perhaps TRBD2 (5 bases). This CDR3 has 15 residues. The V end was cut by 4 bases, the J end by 7 bases, with 17 bases between. In germline, CDR1 is SGHRS, CDR2 YFSETQ. The CDR3 spells CASSPEGSKIGELFF. The CDR3 DNA is TGCGCCAGCAGCCCCGAGGGCTCTAAGATCGGGGAGCTGTTTTTT.

The rearrangement uses TRBV18 and TRBJ2-7; perhaps TRBD2 as D (5 bases). The CDR3 covers 15 residues. Germline assignment: CDR1 KGHSH and CDR2 LQKENI. V dropped 1 base and J dropped 7 bases, with 17 bases sitting between them. The CDR3 sequence: CASSPLAPGPGEQYF. CDR3 coding DNA: TGTGCCAGCTCACCACTGGCCCCTGGACCGGGGGAGCAGTACTTC.

In this sample, this clone turned up a few times. The chain couples TRBV6-1 to TRBJ2-2; a weak D match, TRBD1 (5 bases). Germline V CDR1 and CDR2: MNHNS, SASEGT. The V and J ends lost 2 bases and 1 base respectively, with 8 bases between them. The CDR3 loop spans 15 amino acids. This CDR3 is CASSEIRVNTGELFF. CDR3 DNA sequence: TGTGCCAGCAGTGAAATCAGGGTGAACACCGGGGAGCTGTTTTTT.

This chain links TRBV7-6 with TRBJ1-3; 9 bases are shared with TRBD1. Trimming cost V 4 bases and J 3 bases; bases outside gene matches: 4. CDR3 size: 15 residues. CDR1 is SGHVS and CDR2 is FNYEAQ in the germline V gene. DNA of the CDR3: TGTGCCAGCAGCTGGACAGGGGAGTTTGGAAACACCATATATTTT. This encodes CASSWTGEFGNTIYF.

V usage is TRBV7-2 and J usage is TRBJ2-7, with TRBD2 matching 13 bases. The junction had 6 bases not matched to a gene; V was cut back by 6 bases and J by 7 bases. Germline V lookup: CDR1 SGHTA, CDR2 FQGNSA. The CDR3 is 14 residues long. The CDR3: CASSTTSGRGEQYF. In DNA form, the CDR3 reads TGTGCCAGCAGTACCACTAGCGGGAGGGGGGAGCAGTACTTC.

The chain employs TRBV11-2 and TRBJ1-1; no reliable D call. The germline CDR1 and CDR2 sequences are SGHAT and FQNNGV. With 5 bases removed from V and 4 bases from J, the gap between germline ends came to 11 bases. CDR3 size: 13 residues. The DNA of the CDR3 is TGTGCCAGCAGCAGGCGGGGTATCACTGAAGCTTTCTTT. It encodes CASSRRGITEAFF.

The chain is built from TRBV10-1 and TRBJ1-4; D gene ambiguous. This CDR3 region has 14 residues. V was pared by 6 bases and J by 3 bases, with 11 bases between. Germline V gives CDR1 WNHNN, CDR2 SYGVQD (reference sequence). The CDR3 nucleotides are TGCGCCAGCAGCGGAGACGGCTCTAATGAAAAACTGTTTTTT. This translates into CASSGDGSNEKLFF.

The rearrangement links TRBV7-9 to TRBJ1-4; 12 bases are shared with TRBD1. Unmatched junction bases numbered 1, after V lost 1 base and J lost 4 bases. The CDR3 runs to 16 residues. Germline V gene sequence: CDR1 SEHNR, CDR2 FQNEAQ (reference sequence). CDR3 amino acids: CASSLGDRGHNEKLFF. The CDR3 nucleotides are TGTGCCAGCAGCTTAGGGGACAGGGGGCATAATGAAAAACTGTTTTTT.

V gene TRBV10-3 combines with J gene TRBJ1-2; 11 bases fit TRBD1. V lost 1 base to trimming and J lost 4 bases; unmatched junction nucleotides: 2. The V gene's germline CDR1 is ENHRY and CDR2 SYGVKD. The CDR3 is 15 residues long. The CDR3: CAISEWTGGSYGYTF. CDR3 nucleotide sequence: TGTGCCATCAGTGAGTGGACAGGGGGCTCCTATGGCTACACCTTC.

The table lists this clone with a count of one. V gene TRBV5-6 combines with J gene TRBJ2-5, with D possibly being TRBD2 (6 bases). CDR3 length: 14 residues. V lost 2 bases and J 5 bases, leaving 13 bases between the germline ends. Per germline, CDR1 SGHDT and CDR2 YYEEEE. CDR3 loop: CASSLGRAGETQYF. CDR3 sequence (DNA): TGTGCCAGCAGCTTAGGCCGGGCGGGGGAGACCCAGTACTTC.

This clone appeared a few times. V usage is TRBV5-1 and J usage is TRBJ2-7, with 10 bases that match TRBD1. CDR3 length equals 14 residues. The junction had 5 bases not matched to a gene; V was cut back by 4 bases and J by 4 bases. Germline V gives CDR1 SGHRS, CDR2 YFSETQ. DNA of the CDR3: TGCGCCAGCAGCACGACAGGGGGCGTTTACGAGCAGTACTTC. This encodes CASSTTGGVYEQYF.

The chain joins TRBV5-1 to TRBJ1-1; 9 positions match TRBD1. V was clipped by 7 bases and J by 1 base; unmatched bases: 8. This CDR3 is 15 amino acids long. In germline, CDR1 is SGHRS, CDR2 YFSETQ. Here the CDR3 DNA reads TGCGCCAGCCGGAGGACAGGGGTTCCGAACACTGAAGCTTTCTTT. This translates into CASRRTGVPNTEAFF. Supplemented by reference TRBV5-1 and TRBJ1-1, the full variable domain reads KAGVTQTPRYLIKTRGQQVTLSCSPISGHRSVSWYQQTPGQGLQFLFEYFSETQRNKGNFPGRFSGRQFSNSRSEMNVSTLELGDSALYLCASRRTGVPNTEAFFGQGTRLTVV.

This clone was recorded a few times. The V gene is TRBV5-1, the J gene TRBJ1-1; a possible D gene is TRBD1 (6 bases). This CDR3 is built from 14 residues. Germline V gene data show CDR1 as SGHRS and CDR2 as YFSETQ. Trimming stripped 7 bases from V and 5 bases from J, with 18 bases between. The CDR3 loop is CASRELWGLTEAFF. CDR3 sequence (DNA): TGCGCCAGCCGAGAGCTATGGGGGCTGACTGAAGCTTTCTTT.

This chain links TRBV28 with TRBJ1-4; 8 bases match TRBD1. Germline V gene sequence: CDR1 MDHEN, CDR2 SYDVKM. The CDR3 runs to 15 residues. Unmatched junction bases numbered 10, after V lost 6 bases and J lost 7 bases. The CDR3 sequence: CASSLRQGWGEKLFF. The CDR3 nucleotides read TGTGCCAGCAGCCTTAGACAGGGGTGGGGTGAAAAACTGTTTTTT. The entire variable domain, with the rest obtained from reference TRBV28 and TRBJ1-4, is as follows: DVKVTQSSRYLVKRTGEKVFLECVQDMDHENMFWYRQDPGLGLRLIYFSYDVKMKEKGDIPEGYSVSREKKERFSLILESASTNQTSMYLCASSLRQGWGEKLFFGSGTQLSVL.